The rows below give T cell receptor beta chains drawn from one sample of a study of blood T cell repertoires in COVID-19. Sequencing used immunoSEQ multiplex PCR; TCRdb keeps in-frame clones, though not all of them. The table has roughly 60,000 clones, approximately 90% seen once. The sample was peripheral blood. Source of these receptors: a woman at least 80 years old with active COVID-19. CDR3s include the opening cysteine and the closing phenylalanine or tryptophan. A D gene is named only where the DNA matches it firmly. A clone size is listed for some rows: how often the clone was seen (once, few, many), or a class if it is expanded.

v_call,j_call,clone_size,d_call,cdr3_nt,cdr3_aa
TRBV24-1,TRBJ1-1,.,.,TGTGCCACCGCGGCAGGGGCTCTCACTGAAGCTTTCTTT,CATAAGALTEAFF
TRBV5-4,TRBJ2-3,once,TRBD2,TGTGCCAGCAGCTCCGCGGGCGGGGGATTAGGTGATACGCAGTATTTT,CASSSAGGGLGDTQYF
TRBV19,TRBJ2-1,.,.,TGTGCCAGTAGTATAGAGCTAGTGAGCGGATACAATGAGCAGTTCTTC,CASSIELVSGYNEQFF
TRBV3-1/TRBV3-2,TRBJ2-2,.,.,TGTGCCAGCAGCCAAGGGAGGGGTACCGGGGAGCTGTTTTTT,CASSQGRGTGELFF
TRBV28,TRBJ1-3,.,.,TGTGCCAGCAGTCGCACGGGTATCGGTGAAAACACCATATATTTT,CASSRTGIGENTIYF
TRBV27,TRBJ2-1,.,TRBD2,TGTGCCAGCAATCAGCGGGGGGACAATGAGCAGTTCTTC,CASNQRGDNEQFF
TRBV18,TRBJ1-6,.,.,TGTGCCAGCTCAAATACAGGACAGAGGAGCTCCTATAATTCACCCCTCCACTTT,CASSNTGQRSSYNSPLHF
TRBV5-1,TRBJ1-2,.,TRBD1,TGCGCCAGCAGCCCTGGGGGACAGGGCAGTGGCTACACCTTC,CASSPGGQGSGYTF
TRBV11-2,TRBJ2-5,once,.,TGTGCCAGCAGCTTAGGGGGCCAGGGAAGAGAGACCCAGTACTTC,CASSLGGQGRETQYF
TRBV19,TRBJ2-1,.,.,TGTGCCAGTAGCCCAGGGACTTACGATGAGCAGTTCTTC,CASSPGTYDEQFF
TRBV7-8,TRBJ1-2,.,.,TGTGCTCCCCGGGGGGGTTCGGCGACTAACTATGGCTACACCTTC,CAPRGGSATNYGYTF
TRBV2,TRBJ2-1,.,.,TGTGCCAGCAGTGCGAGCAGGGGCAATGAGCAGTTCTTC,CASSASRGNEQFF
TRBV18,TRBJ2-6,.,.,TGTGCCAGCTCACCAGTGGAGATAGTCGCTGGGGCCAACGTCCTGACTTTC,CASSPVEIVAGANVLTF
TRBV19,TRBJ2-1,.,TRBD1,TGTGCCAGTAGTCCCCGGGACAGGGACAATGAGCAGTTCTTC,CASSPRDRDNEQFF
TRBV12-5,TRBJ2-1,.,.,TGTGCTAGTGGTAAGAGCGGCGGCAGCTCCTACAATGAGCAGTTCTTC,CASGKSGGSSYNEQFF
TRBV27,TRBJ2-5,.,TRBD2,TGTGCCAGCAGTAGACTAGCGGGGGGCTCGGAGACCCAGTACTTC,CASSRLAGGSETQYF
TRBV10-3,TRBJ1-5,.,TRBD1,TGTGCCATCAGTGAGGGGACAGTGAGCAATCAGCCCCAGCATTTT,CAISEGTVSNQPQHF
TRBV4-1,TRBJ2-2,.,TRBD2,TGCGCCAGCAGCCAAGACAAGCGGGGCTACGAGAAAAACACCGGGGAGCTGTTTTTT,CASSQDKRGYEKNTGELFF
TRBV4-2,TRBJ1-4,few,TRBD1,TGTGCCAGCAGCTCAGGGACAGGCAAGCATGAAAAACTGTTTTTT,CASSSGTGKHEKLFF
TRBV7-2,TRBJ2-3,.,.,TGTGCCAGCAGCTTAGGGGGCGGGGCCTACACAGATACGCAGTATTTT,CASSLGGGAYTDTQYF
TRBV19,TRBJ2-7,.,TRBD2,TGTGCCAGTAGTATAGCGGGCGGGAGTACCCACGAGCAGTACTTC,CASSIAGGSTHEQYF
TRBV2,TRBJ1-1,once,.,TGTGCCAGCCGGATCCAGGGTGGGATAACTACTGAAGCTTTCTTT,CASRIQGGITTEAFF
TRBV2,TRBJ1-6,.,.,TGTGCCAGCATAGAGAGAAATTCACCCCTCCACTTT,CASIERNSPLHF
TRBV3-1/TRBV3-2,TRBJ2-3,.,.,TGTGCCAGCAGCCGCCAACTGGAGGATACGCAGTATTTT,CASSRQLEDTQYF
TRBV9,TRBJ2-3,.,.,TGTGCCAGCACCCCTGGGGGGACTCCCGGGGCTACGCAGTATTTT,CASTPGGTPGATQYF
TRBV5-6,TRBJ2-3,.,TRBD1,TGTGCCAGCAGCCCAGGAGGGACAGGGGGTTATACGCAGTATTTT,CASSPGGTGGYTQYF
TRBV3-1/TRBV3-2,TRBJ1-2,.,.,TGTGCCAGCAGCCAAGGTGGGCAGGGAATGCTCTATGGCTACACCTTC,CASSQGGQGMLYGYTF
TRBV3-1/TRBV3-2,TRBJ1-6,.,.,TGTGCCAGCAGCCAAGGGGTGAGGGATTCACCCCTCCACTTT,CASSQGVRDSPLHF
TRBV2,TRBJ2-4,.,.,TGTGCCAGCAGTGACGGGCAGGGCAACATTCAGTACTTC,CASSDGQGNIQYF
TRBV7-9,TRBJ2-7,few,.,TGTGCCAGCAGCAGCAGGATTTACGAGCAGTACTTC,CASSSRIYEQYF
TRBV11-2,TRBJ1-3,once,.,TGTGCCAGCAGCTTGAGGGTATTCCAGAGCGGTAGAAGAAACACCATATATTTT,CASSLRVFQSGRRNTIYF
TRBV10-3,TRBJ2-5,.,.,TGTGCCATCAGTGAAGGAAACAGGGAAGAGACCCAGTACTTC,CAISEGNREETQYF
TRBV2,TRBJ2-1,.,.,TGTGCCAGCAATCGGCTGACGGGGAACAATGAGCAGTTCTTC,CASNRLTGNNEQFF
TRBV27,TRBJ2-3,.,TRBD2,TGTGCCACCCTCCGGCTAGCGGGTTTTGGGGGCACAGATACGCAGTATTTT,CATLRLAGFGGTDTQYF
TRBV4-1,TRBJ2-7,few,.,TGCGCCAGCAGCCATGAGGGGGAGACCTACGAGCAGTACTTC,CASSHEGETYEQYF